The text below deals with one T cell receptor (beta chain). This entry comes from a study of tumor T cells in aggressive B-cell lymphoma. Germline V CDR1 and CDR2: MDHEN, SYDVKM. V was cut by 3 bases and J by 6 bases, with 14 bases left in between. There are 14 residues in the CDR3. Here immunoSEQ multiplex PCR was the method, and the copy in TCRdb shows in-frame clones only, minus some. The table lists about 4,900 clones, about 90% of them singletons. This chain links TRBV28 with TRBJ1-2; D is ambiguous. The origin of this receptor is an adult with diffuse large B cell lymphoma. The sequencing input was tumor tissue. The chain's CDR3 is CASSFMGRSDGYTF. CDR3 sequence (DNA): TGTGCCAGCAGTTTTATGGGTAGGAGCGATGGCTACACCTTC.